This T cell receptor (beta chain) was captured by sequencing in a study of vaccination effects on CD4 cells after COVID-19. Germline lookup yields CDR1 MNHEY and CDR2 SVGAGI. The V segment lost 6 bases and the J segment 5 bases; nucleotides outside the gene matches: 9. The CDR3 sequence is 14 residues long. This clone was seen a single time. The antigen is not known. The method was immunoSEQ multiplex PCR; TCRdb's version includes in-frame clones alone and lacks a portion of them. The table includes approximately 70,000 clones, roughly 73% detected once. Cultured cells yielded isolated CD4+ T cells after approximately nine days. Either the BNT162b2 or mRNA-1273 vaccine was given to participants in two doses.

This specimen was CD4+ T cells from PBMCs cultured without peptide, taken after COVID-19 vaccination. This chain joins TRBV6-5 and TRBJ1-1; 7 nucleotides align to TRBD1. The receptor was derived from a human donor who received a COVID-19 vaccine. CDR3 region: CASRDHRGETEAFF. CDR3 coding DNA: TGTGCCAGCAGGGACCACAGGGGCGAGACTGAAGCTTTCTTT.